The present entry profiles one TCR beta chain with its context. Its binding antigen is unknown. Qualities for individual bases were not recorded, and no much larger clone is one base off. Explained via the paper, the time point label denotes: peripheral blood before pembrolizumab. Mismatch repair deficiency in every enrolled patient was established by polymerase chain reaction or immunohistochemistry. A few patients who responded to pembrolizumab therapy underwent TCR sequencing. In the phase II trial, pembrolizumab PD-1 blockade was tested prospectively in advanced mismatch repair-deficient cancers, no matter which tissue of origin the cancers came from. Peripheral blood T cell samples were serially collected before and at multiple times after PD-1 blockade was started. Blood sampling times were reported as weeks after the first pembrolizumab dose. Library creation used the immunoSEQ multiplex PCR assay. TCRdb mirrors the immuneACCESS table, restricted to in-frame sequences. Some clones are absent from its copies; in checked studies, under half trace to an unresolved V gene, and the reason for the others is unknown. This sample gives about 49,000 clones in total; 77% of them show up just once. About 3.5% of the sample lies in the top ten.

This entry belongs to a study of PD-1 blockade in mismatch repair-deficient tumors (dated by TCRdb to between 2016 and 2019). Context from the whole study: Between late 2013 and 2016, the trial enrolled roughly 80 consecutive patients with 12 types of mismatch repair-deficient cancer, all of whom had received prior treatment and were progressing. Deep sequencing of TCR CDR3 regions was used to track tumor-associated T cell clones in peripheral blood of patients responding to PD-1 blockade. Beyond this particular receptor, the publication reports: After pembrolizumab, tumor-resident clones, which were often undetectable in blood before treatment, expanded rapidly and then contracted, generally ahead of radiologic responses.

Inclusive of the bounding cysteine and phenylalanine, the CDR3 is 14 residues long. Only the CDR3 DNA stays, 42 bases, in frame from base 1. CDR1 MNHNS and CDR2 SASEGT are derived from the germline V gene. The V end loses 3 bases and the J end loses 2 bases, and a stretch of 10 bases separates them. The TCR was taken from an adult with mismatch repair-deficient cancer. The sequence links TRBV6-1 to TRBJ1-2; the D gene cannot be resolved reliably. The sample was PBMCs, taken before pembrolizumab treatment. CDR3 sequence: CASSEPAVNYGYTF. The nucleotide sequence reads TGTGCCAGCAGTGAGCCCGCGGTAAACTATGGCTACACCTTC.